This T cell receptor (beta chain) was captured in a study of T-cell memory formation after mild COVID-19. One entry per CDR3 protein results from TCRdb running MiXCR on the 5' RACE reads. The sample shows around 340,000 distinct CDR3 sequences, about an eighth of them seen only once. The source is a man aged 18 to 35 who had mild COVID-19 (a few samples of this study predate the infection). Cell type and time point are not known. Sequenced sample: PBMCs or a T cell subset sorted from them (not recorded which).

CDR3 bases: TGCGCCAGCAGCCAAGACCGGACAGGGTGGCCTAATGAAAAACTGTTTTTT. It codes for CASSQDRTGWPNEKLFF. This chain uses TRBV4-3 with TRBJ1-4; 8 bases agree with TRBD1. The V segment lost 0 bases and the J segment 3 bases; nucleotides outside the gene matches: 6. Germline lookup yields CDR1 LGHNA and CDR2 YSLEER. This CDR3 region has 17 residues.